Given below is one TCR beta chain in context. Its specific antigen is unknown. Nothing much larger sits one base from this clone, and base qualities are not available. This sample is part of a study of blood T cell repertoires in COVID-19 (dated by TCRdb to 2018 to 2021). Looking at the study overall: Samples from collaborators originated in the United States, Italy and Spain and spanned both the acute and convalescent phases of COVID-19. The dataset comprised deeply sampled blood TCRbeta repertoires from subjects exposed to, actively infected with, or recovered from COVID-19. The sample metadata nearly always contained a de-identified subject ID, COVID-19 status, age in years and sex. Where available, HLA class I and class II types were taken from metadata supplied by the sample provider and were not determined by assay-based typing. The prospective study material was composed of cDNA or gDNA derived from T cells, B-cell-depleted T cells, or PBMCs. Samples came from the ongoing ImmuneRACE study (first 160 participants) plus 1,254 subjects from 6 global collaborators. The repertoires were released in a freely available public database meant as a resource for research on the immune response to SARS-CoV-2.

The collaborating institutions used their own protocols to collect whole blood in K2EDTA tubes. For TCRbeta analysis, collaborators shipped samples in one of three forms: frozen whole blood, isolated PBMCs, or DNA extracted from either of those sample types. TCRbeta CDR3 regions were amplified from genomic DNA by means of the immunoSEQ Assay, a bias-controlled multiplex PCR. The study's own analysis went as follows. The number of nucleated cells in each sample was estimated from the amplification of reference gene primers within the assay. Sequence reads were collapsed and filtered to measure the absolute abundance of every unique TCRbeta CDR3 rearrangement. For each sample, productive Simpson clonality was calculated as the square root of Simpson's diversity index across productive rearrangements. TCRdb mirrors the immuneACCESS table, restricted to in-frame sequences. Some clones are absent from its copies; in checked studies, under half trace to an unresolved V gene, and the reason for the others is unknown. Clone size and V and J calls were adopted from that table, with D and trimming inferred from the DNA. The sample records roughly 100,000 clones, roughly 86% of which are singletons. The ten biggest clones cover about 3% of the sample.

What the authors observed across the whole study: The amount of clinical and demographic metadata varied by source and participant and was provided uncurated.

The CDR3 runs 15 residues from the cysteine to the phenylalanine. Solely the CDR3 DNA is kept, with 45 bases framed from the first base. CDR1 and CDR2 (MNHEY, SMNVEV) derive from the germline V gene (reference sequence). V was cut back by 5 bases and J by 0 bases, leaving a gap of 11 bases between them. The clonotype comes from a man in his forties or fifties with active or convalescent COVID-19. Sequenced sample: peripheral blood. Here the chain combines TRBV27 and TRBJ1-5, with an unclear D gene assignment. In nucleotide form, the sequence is TGTGCCAGCAGTCCAGACACCAATAGCAATCAGCCCCAGCATTTT. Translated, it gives CASSPDTNSNQPQHF.